The 4 T cell receptor beta chains in this list originate from one sample, sequenced in a study of blood T cell repertoires in COVID-19. The repertoire was sequenced with immunoSEQ multiplex PCR; TCRdb's copy has only in-frame clones and lacks some. The table lists about 73,000 clones, 82% of them singletons. The sequenced sample consisted of peripheral blood. The receptors derive from an older woman with acute or convalescent COVID-19.

The gene calls are TRBV19 and TRBJ2-7; 10 bases match TRBD2. CDR3 length: 15 residues. Germline lookup yields CDR1 LNHDA and CDR2 SQIVND (reference sequence). The J segment lost 3 bases and the V segment lost 3 bases, leaving 5 bases of the junction unmatched. The CDR3 DNA follows: TGTGCCAGTAGTATCGGGTCTAGCGGGAGCTACGAGCAGTACTTC. This encodes CASSIGSSGSYEQYF.

This clone was recorded once. The chain joins TRBV6-1 to TRBJ2-5, with D perhaps matching TRBD2 (5 bases). Germline CDR1 and CDR2: MNHNS and SASEGT. Trimming removed 1 base at V and 10 bases at J, with 16 bases between. This CDR3 has 14 amino acids. DNA of the CDR3: TGTGCCAGCAGTGAAGGGGCCCCTACGGGATTCCAGTACTTC. Translating it yields CASSEGAPTGFQYF.

This sequence joins TRBV24-1 and TRBJ2-6; D possibly corresponds to TRBD1 (5 bases). CDR3 length: 17 amino acids. V gave up 4 bases and J gave up 0 bases, with 12 bases separating them. Germline lookup yields CDR1 KGHDR and CDR2 SFDVKD. As DNA, the CDR3 is TGTGCCACCAGTGACCCTTTCCAGGGCTCTGGGGCCAACGTCCTGACTTTC. Its translation is CATSDPFQGSGANVLTF.

The CDR3 region has the DNA TGTGCCAGCAGCCTCACGCCCGGGACTAGCGGCTACGAGCAGTACTTC. Encoded protein: CASSLTPGTSGYEQYF. The chain is built from TRBV11-3 and TRBJ2-7; TRBD2 aligns across 11 bases. CDR3 size: 16 residues. Germline-derived CDR1 and CDR2 are SGHNT and YENEEA. V was clipped by 5 bases and J by 3 bases; unmatched bases: 9.